The source of this T cell receptor beta chain is a study of molecular identifiers for immune sequencing clone quantification. The study's findings and limits: Clones above 20 RNA copies contained over 97% of effector molecules but under 1% of naive ones.

The CDR3 is 14 residues long. V dropped 4 bases and J dropped 3 bases, with 7 bases sitting between them. CDR1 and CDR2 (germline): SEHNR, FQNEAQ (reference sequence). Library preparation followed earlier protocols using designated TCR primers. Each CDR3 protein gets one entry after TCRdb re-called the PCR reads with MiXCR. Counted here are about 36,000 distinct CDR3 sequences, under 20% occurring once; the ten biggest clones make up more than 0.9%. Naive CD8 T cells were sorted, and the gate applied was CD8+CD4-CCR7+CD45RA+. There are a few counts of this clonotype. Its antigen is undetermined. The receptor was derived from a human donor in good health. Some libraries in this study had Jurkat cell RNA spiked in. This chain links TRBV7-9 with TRBJ1-6, with D possibly matching TRBD1 (5 bases). Material: naive CD8+ T cells from blood, with Jurkat cell RNA spiked in. Subset defined: FACS-sorted CD8+CD4-CCR7+CD45RA+ naive T cells. The CDR3 region is CASSYDSYNSPLHF. CDR3 nucleotides: TGTGCCAGCAGCTATGACAGCTATAATTCACCCCTCCACTTT. Using reference TRBV7-9 and TRBJ1-6 for the parts outside the CDR3, the full variable domain is DTGVSQNPRHKITKRGQNVTFRCDPISEHNRLYWYRQTLGQGPEFLTYFQNEAQLEKSRLLSDRFSAERPKGSFSTLEIQRTEQGDSAMYLCASSYDSYNSPLHFGNGTRLTVT.